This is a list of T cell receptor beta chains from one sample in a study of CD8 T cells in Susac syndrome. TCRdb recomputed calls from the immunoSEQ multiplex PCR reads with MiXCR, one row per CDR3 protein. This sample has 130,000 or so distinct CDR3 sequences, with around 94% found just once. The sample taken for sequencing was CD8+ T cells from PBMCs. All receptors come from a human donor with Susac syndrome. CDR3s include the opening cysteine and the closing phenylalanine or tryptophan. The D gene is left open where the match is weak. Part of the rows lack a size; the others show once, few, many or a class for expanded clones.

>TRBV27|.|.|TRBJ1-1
TGTGCCAGCAGTTCCCCTACACAGGGAACGGACACTGAAGCTTTCTTT
CASSSPTQGTDTEAFF
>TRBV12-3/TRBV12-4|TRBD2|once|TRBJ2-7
TGTGCCAGCGGGACTAGCGCCAACGAGCAGTACTTC
CASGTSANEQYF
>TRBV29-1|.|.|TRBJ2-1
TGCAGCGAGGGCGAGCAGTTCTTC
CSEGEQFF
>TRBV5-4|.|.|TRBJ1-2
TGTGCCAGCAGCTTGGAGGGGTCGAGCGGCGGAGGCTACACCTTC
CASSLEGSSGGGYTF
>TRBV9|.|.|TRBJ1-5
TGTGCCAGCGACCATAAGGCGGGGGATAGCAATCAGCCCCAGCATTTT
CASDHKAGDSNQPQHF
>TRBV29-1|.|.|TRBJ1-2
TGCAGCGTTGACGAGGGGCGCGGAAACTATGGCTACACCTTC
CSVDEGRGNYGYTF
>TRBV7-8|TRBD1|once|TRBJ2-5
TGTGCCAGCAGCTTACCCGGGACAGGGAAAGAGACCCAGTACTTC
CASSLPGTGKETQYF
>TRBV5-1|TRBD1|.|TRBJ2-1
TGCGCCAGCAGCTCTCCGGGACAGGGGATAGCTGAGCAGTTCTTC
CASSSPGQGIAEQFF
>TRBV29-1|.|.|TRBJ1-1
TGCAGCGTTGAGTCGGGGTGGAACACTGAAGCTTTCTTT
CSVESGWNTEAFF
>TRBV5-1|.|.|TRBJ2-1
TGCGCCAGCAGCTTGGGTTCTCCCCATGAGCAGTTCTTC
CASSLGSPHEQFF
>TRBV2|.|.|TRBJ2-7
TGTGCCAGTGACAGGGAGGGGTACGAGCAGTACTTC
CASDREGYEQYF
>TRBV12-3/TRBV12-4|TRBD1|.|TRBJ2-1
TGTGCCGGCGGGACAGGCTTATCCTACAATGAGCAGTTCTTC
CAGGTGLSYNEQFF
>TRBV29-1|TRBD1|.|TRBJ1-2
TGCAGCGTTTCTCGACAGGGCATTGGCTACACCTTC
CSVSRQGIGYTF
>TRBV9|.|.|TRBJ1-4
TGTGCCAGCAGCGTAGGACAGAATGAAAAACTGTTTTTT
CASSVGQNEKLFF
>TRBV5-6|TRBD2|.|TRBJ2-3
TGTGCCAGCAGCCTACGACTAGCGGGGGGAACGCAGTATTTT
CASSLRLAGGTQYF
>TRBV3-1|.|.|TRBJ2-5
TGTGCCAGCAGCCAAGGAGAGAGCGAGACCCAGTACTTC
CASSQGESETQYF
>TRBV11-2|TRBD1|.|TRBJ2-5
TGTGCCAGCAGCTCCCGGACAGGGGACGGGGGAGAGACCCAGTACTTC
CASSSRTGDGGETQYF
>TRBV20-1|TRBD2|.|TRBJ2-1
TGCAGTGCGCCGGGACTAGCGGAAAACAATGAGCAGTTCTTC
CSAPGLAENNEQFF
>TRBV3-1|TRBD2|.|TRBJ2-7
TGTGCCAGCGGCAGCGGGGGGGCTAGCTCCTACGAGCAGTACTTC
CASGSGGASSYEQYF
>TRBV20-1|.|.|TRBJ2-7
TGCAGTGCTAGGTGGACCAGGAATGACGAGCAGTACTTC
CSARWTRNDEQYF
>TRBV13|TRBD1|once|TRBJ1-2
TGTGCCAGCAGCTTGGACCCCGGGACAGCTCAGGGCTACACCTTC
CASSLDPGTAQGYTF
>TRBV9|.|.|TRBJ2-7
TGTGCCAGCAGCGCTCACATGCCGGGCTACGAGCAGTACTTC
CASSAHMPGYEQYF
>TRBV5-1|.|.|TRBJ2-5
TGCGCCAGCAGCTTGACAGAGGTTCAGCCAGAGACCCAGTACTTC
CASSLTEVQPETQYF
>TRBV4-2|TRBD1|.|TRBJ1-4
TGTGCCAGCAGCTCCTCCGGGACAGGGGTGGTTAAACTGTTTTTT
CASSSSGTGVVKLFF
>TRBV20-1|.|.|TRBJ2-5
TGCAGTGCTAGACCAGAGGAGGGTAAGAAGACCCAGTACTTC
CSARPEEGKKTQYF
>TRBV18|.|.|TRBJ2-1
TGTGCCAGCTCACCACCGCACAGCTCCTACAATGAGCAGTTCTTC
CASSPPHSSYNEQFF
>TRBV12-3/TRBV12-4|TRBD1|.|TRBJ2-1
TGTGCCAGCAGGAGGGACAGGGCTGAGCAGTTCTTC
CASRRDRAEQFF
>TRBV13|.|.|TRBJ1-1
TGTGCCAGCAGCCGGGGGGGCGACGGGAGCACTGAAGCTTTCTTT
CASSRGGDGSTEAFF
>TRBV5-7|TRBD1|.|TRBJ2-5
TGTGCCAGCACCGTGGGTGGGGAACCGGGACAGGGAAACCAAGAGACCCAGTACTTC
CASTVGGEPGQGNQETQYF
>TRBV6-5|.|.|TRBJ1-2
TGTGCCTCGCACGACAGTCCTATCTATGGCTACACCTTC
CASHDSPIYGYTF
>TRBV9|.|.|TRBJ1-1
TGTGCCAGCAGCGTAGTCCAGGGAGGGGAAGCTTTCTTT
CASSVVQGGEAFF
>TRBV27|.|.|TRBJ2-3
TGTGCCAGCAGTTTGGCGCGGACAGATACGCAGTATTTT
CASSLARTDTQYF
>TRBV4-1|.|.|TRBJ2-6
TGCGCCAGCAGCCAAGGGCGGGGAACCTCCTCTGGGGCCAACGTCCTGACTTTC
CASSQGRGTSSGANVLTF
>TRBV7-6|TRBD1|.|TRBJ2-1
TGTGCCAGCAGCTTAGACGGGACAGCTTCGAATGAGCAGTTCTTC
CASSLDGTASNEQFF
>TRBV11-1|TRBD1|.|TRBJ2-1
TGTGCCAGCAGGGGGACAGGGTCCAACAATGAGCAGTTCTTC
CASRGTGSNNEQFF
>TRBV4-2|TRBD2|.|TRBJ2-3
TGTGCCAGCAGCCAACCCTTGGGCGGGGGGACCACAGATACGCAGTATTTT
CASSQPLGGGTTDTQYF
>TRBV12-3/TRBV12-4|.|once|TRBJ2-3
TGTGCCAGCAGTTCCCTCGGACGCACAGATACGCAGTATTTT
CASSSLGRTDTQYF
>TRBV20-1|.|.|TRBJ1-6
TGCAGTGCTAGAGGGGTCACTCACTTTGGGACCCTCCACTTT
CSARGVTHFGTLHF
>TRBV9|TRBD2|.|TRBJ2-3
TGTGCCAGCAGCGTAGATGCCGGGGGGGCCGATACAGATACGCAGTATTTT
CASSVDAGGADTDTQYF
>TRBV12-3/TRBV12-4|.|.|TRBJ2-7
TGTGCCAGCACCAGCAGTGAGGGACCCTACGAGCAGTACTTC
CASTSSEGPYEQYF
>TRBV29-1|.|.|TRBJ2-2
TGCAGCGTTGAGGGCCAGAGGTACACCGGGGAGCTGTTTTTT
CSVEGQRYTGELFF
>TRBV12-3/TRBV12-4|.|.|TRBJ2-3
TGTGCCAGCAGTTTAGGACGCACAGATACGCAGTATTTT
CASSLGRTDTQYF
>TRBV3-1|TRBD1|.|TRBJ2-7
TGTGCCAGCAGCCAAGCCCGACAGGGCTCCTACGAGCAGTACTTC
CASSQARQGSYEQYF
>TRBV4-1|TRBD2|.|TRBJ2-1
TGCGCCAGCAGCCAAGAGGGACTAGCGGGGGGGCCGATTGAGCAGTTCTTC
CASSQEGLAGGPIEQFF
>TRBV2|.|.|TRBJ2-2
TGTGCCAGCAACCCTGGCAGGGCATCACCGAACACCGGGGAGCTGTTTTTT
CASNPGRASPNTGELFF